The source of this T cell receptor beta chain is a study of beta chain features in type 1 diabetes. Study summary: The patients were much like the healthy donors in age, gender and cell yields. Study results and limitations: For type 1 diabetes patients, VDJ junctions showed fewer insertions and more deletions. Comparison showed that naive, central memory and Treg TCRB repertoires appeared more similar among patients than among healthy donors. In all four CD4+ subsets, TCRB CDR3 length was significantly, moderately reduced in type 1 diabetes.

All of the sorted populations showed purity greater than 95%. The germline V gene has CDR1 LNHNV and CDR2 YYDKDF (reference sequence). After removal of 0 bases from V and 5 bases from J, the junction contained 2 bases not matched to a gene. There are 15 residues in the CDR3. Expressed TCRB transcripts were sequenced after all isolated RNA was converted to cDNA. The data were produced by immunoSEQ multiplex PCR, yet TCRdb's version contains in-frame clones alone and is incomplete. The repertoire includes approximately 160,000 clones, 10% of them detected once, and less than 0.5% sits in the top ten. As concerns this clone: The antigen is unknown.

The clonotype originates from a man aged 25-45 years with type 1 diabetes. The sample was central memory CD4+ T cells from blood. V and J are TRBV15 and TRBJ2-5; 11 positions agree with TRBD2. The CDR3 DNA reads TGTGCCACCAGCAGAGATCTAGCGGGGGGCGAGACCCAGTACTTC. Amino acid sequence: CATSRDLAGGETQYF.